This T cell receptor (beta chain) originates from a study of blood T cell repertoires in COVID-19. Study background: Material from acute and convalescent COVID-19 was sourced from the United States, Italy and Spain. The cDNA or gDNA used as material had been derived from T cells, B-cell-depleted T cells, or PBMCs.

This CDR3 has 13 residues. Germline V gives CDR1 SGHNT, CDR2 YENEEA. V trimming: 6 bases; J trimming: 7 bases; junction bases outside the gene matches: 4. As handled by the study authors: Cell counts per sample came from amplifying reference gene primers. Data came from immunoSEQ multiplex PCR; TCRdb stores just in-frame clones and leaves some out. V and J calls and clone size are those listed in that table; D and trimming were worked out from the DNA. The table records 60,000 to 90,000 clones, about nine tenths of them present only once. Source material: peripheral blood. The rearrangement links TRBV11-3 to TRBJ2-2; 8 nucleotides match TRBD1. The clonotype comes from a woman of 80 years or more with acute or convalescent COVID-19. This CDR3 is CASSTRGRGELFF. The CDR3 bases are TGTGCCAGCAGTACCAGGGGGCGCGGGGAGCTGTTTTTT. Based on the CDR3 plus reference TRBV11-3 and TRBJ2-2, the full variable domain is EAGVVQSPRYKIIEKKQPVAFWCNPISGHNTLYWYLQNLGQGPELLIRYENEEAVDDSQLPKDRFSAERLKGVDSTLKIQPAELGDSAVYLCASSTRGRGELFFGEGSRLTVL.